The 8 T cell receptor beta chains in this list originate from one sample, sequenced in a study of early T cells in non-severe SARS-CoV-2 infection. TCRdb reprocessed the 5' RACE reads with MiXCR, giving one entry per CDR3 protein. The table has 30,000 to 40,000 distinct CDR3 sequences, 6% to 8.5% seen once; the top ten hold more than 20%. The input for sequencing was whole blood, taken at baseline. The source is an adult who was a healthcare worker with PCR-confirmed SARS-CoV-2 infection or an uninfected control (not recorded which).

The table lists this clonotype with many counts. V gene TRBV7-3 combines with J gene TRBJ2-2, with D unclear. Germline V gene lookup returns CDR1 SGHTA and CDR2 FQGTGA. Deletions cut 2 bases from V and 0 bases from J, with 4 bases between. The CDR3 totals 14 residues. The CDR3 coding sequence is TGTGCCAGCAGCTTAGCGTCGAACACCGGGGAGCTGTTTTTT. It specifies CASSLASNTGELFF.

This clonotype was picked up many times. The chain carries TRBV28 and TRBJ2-3; D remains unclear. CDR3 size: 15 residues. V was cut by 4 bases and J by 1 base, with 12 bases left in between. Germline assignment: CDR1 MDHEN and CDR2 SYDVKM. The CDR3 protein is CASSSTESRTDTQYF. The CDR3 DNA reads TGTGCCAGCAGTTCGACGGAGTCTCGCACAGATACGCAGTATTTT.

The rearrangement links TRBV7-2 to TRBJ1-1; D unclear. CDR3 length equals 14 residues. Trimming took off 1 base at V and 0 bases at J, with 6 bases between the two ends. Germline V gene data show CDR1 as SGHTA and CDR2 as FQGNSA. The CDR3 sequence is CASSLVVLNTEAFF. The CDR3 DNA is TGTGCCAGCAGCTTAGTAGTTTTGAACACTGAAGCTTTCTTT.

This clonotype was seen many times. V and J are TRBV7-9 and TRBJ2-1; 7 bases are shared with TRBD1. From germline, CDR1 is SEHNR and CDR2 FQNEAQ (reference sequence). V lost 1 base, J lost 6 bases, and 9 bases stayed unmatched. This CDR3 contains 16 residues. The CDR3 sequence: CASSLEGQPTLNEQFF. CDR3 sequence (DNA): TGTGCCAGCAGCTTAGAGGGACAGCCGACCCTCAATGAGCAGTTCTTC. The full variable domain, completed using reference TRBV7-9 and TRBJ2-1, is DTGVSQNPRHKITKRGQNVTFRCDPISEHNRLYWYRQTLGQGPEFLTYFQNEAQLEKSRLLSDRFSAERPKGSFSTLEIQRTEQGDSAMYLCASSLEGQPTLNEQFFGPGTRLTVL.

The chain couples TRBV5-6 to TRBJ2-6; no reliable D call. In germline, CDR1 is SGHDT, CDR2 YYEEEE. This CDR3 comprises 14 residues. The V end lost 4 bases, the J end lost 1 base, and 6 bases lay between the germline ends. CDR3 sequence (DNA): TGTGCCAGCAGCCTTGGTTCTGGGGCCAACGTCCTGACTTTC. Amino acid sequence: CASSLGSGANVLTF.

The table lists this clonotype with many counts. The chain joins TRBV20-1 to TRBJ2-6; D unclear. In germline, CDR1 is DFQATT, CDR2 SNEGSKA (reference sequence). The CDR3 runs to 17 residues. V lost 5 bases and J lost 0, with 17 bases in between. CDR3 DNA sequence: TGCAGTGCTTCCGACCAGTCGGATGCCTCTGGGGCCAACGTCCTGACTTTC. This gives the protein CSASDQSDASGANVLTF.

This clonotype was recorded at least ten times. The chain couples TRBV7-8 to TRBJ1-5; D call uncertain. The CDR3 totals 11 residues. Per the germline V gene, CDR1 is SGHVS and CDR2 is FQNEAQ. V was clipped by 1 base and J by 9 bases, with 4 bases between them. The CDR3 region is CASSLGGPQHF. For the CDR3, the DNA is TGTGCCAGCAGCTTAGGGGGGCCCCAGCATTTT.

The rearrangement links TRBV7-9 to TRBJ2-7; TRBD1 agrees at 12 bases. The ends lost 3 bases at V and 5 bases at J; junction bases unmatched: 5. The CDR3 runs to 15 residues. Germline loops: CDR1 SEHNR, CDR2 FQNEAQ (reference sequence). The DNA for the CDR3 is TGTGCCAGCAGCTTCAGAGGGACAGGGGGCGACGAGCAGTACTTC. It is translated as CASSFRGTGGDEQYF.